This T cell receptor beta chain was sequenced in a study of blood T cell repertoires in COVID-19. Study-wide background: Some COVID-19 samples were acute and others convalescent; all came from the United States, Italy and Spain. Nucleic acid was either cDNA or gDNA, and it came from T cells, B-cell-depleted T cells, or PBMCs.

How the authors handled the data: Amplifying reference gene primers gave estimates of nucleated cell counts. Sequenced by immunoSEQ multiplex PCR; TCRdb stores in-frame clones only, minus some. The V and J calls and clone size are taken from that table; D and trimming were inferred from the DNA. The table has fewer than 35,000 clones, around 82% seen once; the top ten hold 1.8%. The V gene end was trimmed by 5 bases and the J gene end by 3 bases; junction bases not matched to a gene: 16. From germline, CDR1 is KGHSH and CDR2 LQKENI. CDR3 length equals 18 residues. The TCR originated in an older man with active or convalescent COVID-19. V and J are TRBV18 and TRBJ2-3; the match to TRBD1 covers 8 bases. Sequencing was done on a sample of peripheral blood. The DNA of the CDR3 is TGTGCCAGCTCATCCTTGCCCCTGACAGGGGTTATGACAGATACGCAGTATTTT. Its protein product is CASSSLPLTGVMTDTQYF. The full variable domain, its missing parts supplied by reference TRBV18 and TRBJ2-3, is NAGVMQNPRHLVRRRGQEARLRCSPMKGHSHVYWYRQLPEEGLKFMVYLQKENIIDESGMPKERFSAEFPKEGPSILRIQQVVRGDSAAYFCASSSLPLTGVMTDTQYFGPGTRLTVL.